This TCR beta chain was captured by sequencing in a study of CD4 and CD8 cells across lung adenocarcinoma regions. Trimming stripped 5 bases from V and 3 bases from J, with 12 bases between. Per the germline V gene, CDR1 is MNHNS and CDR2 is SASEGT. CDR3 length equals 14 residues. The patients had localized lung adenocarcinoma, a non-small cell subtype. TCRdb re-derived calls from the PCR reads in MiXCR, one entry per CDR3 protein. Among 7,500 or so distinct CDR3 sequences listed, approximately 53% were seen once. The origin of this receptor is a male donor with lung adenocarcinoma. The CD4 and CD8 labels of this study may be unreliable. Sequenced material: CD8+ T cells from the center of a lung tumor. V and J are TRBV6-1 and TRBJ2-3; D might be TRBD1 (5 bases). CDR3 sequence (DNA): TGTGCCAGCAGTCTCAGGGATTCGACAGATACGCAGTATTTT. The encoded protein is CASSLRDSTDTQYF.